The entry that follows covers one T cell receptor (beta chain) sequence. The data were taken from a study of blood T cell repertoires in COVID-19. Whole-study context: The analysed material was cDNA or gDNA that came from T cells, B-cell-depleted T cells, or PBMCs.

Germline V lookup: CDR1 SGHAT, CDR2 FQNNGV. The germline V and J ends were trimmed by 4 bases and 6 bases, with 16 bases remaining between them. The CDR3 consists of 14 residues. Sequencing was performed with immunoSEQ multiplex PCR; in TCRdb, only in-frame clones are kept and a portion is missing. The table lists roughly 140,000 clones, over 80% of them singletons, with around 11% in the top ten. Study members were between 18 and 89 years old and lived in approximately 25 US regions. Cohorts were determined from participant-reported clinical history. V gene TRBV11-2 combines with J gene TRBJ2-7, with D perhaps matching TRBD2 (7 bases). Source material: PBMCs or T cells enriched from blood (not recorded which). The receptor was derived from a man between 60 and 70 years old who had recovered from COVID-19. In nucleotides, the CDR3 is TGTGCCAGCAGCTCTGGGGCGGGGGCCCTCGAGCAGTACTTC. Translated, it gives CASSSGAGALEQYF.